These 21 T cell receptor beta chains originate from one sample sequenced in a study of OX40 agonist ivuxolimab in advanced cancers. Assay used: immunoSEQ multiplex PCR; TCRdb lists only in-frame clones, some missing. The table has over 85,000 clones, roughly 90% seen once; the top ten hold around 5.2%. The input for sequencing was CD4+ or CD8+ T cells sorted from blood, taken in a trial of the OX40 agonist ivuxolimab. Receptors originate from an adult with an advanced solid tumor such as melanoma, head and neck, liver or kidney cancer.

This rearrangement joins TRBV12-5 to TRBJ2-1; D might be TRBD1 (6 bases). Trimming took off 6 bases at V and 7 bases at J, with 10 bases between the two ends. Looked up from germline, CDR1 is LGHNT and CDR2 is FRNRAP. The CDR3 is 12 residues long. In nucleotides, the CDR3 is TGTGCTAGTGGCCTCGGACAGAATGAGCAGTTCTTC. Translated: CASGLGQNEQFF. The variable domain in full, with the rest retrieved from reference TRBV12-5 and TRBJ2-1, is DARVTQTPRHKVTEMGQEVTMRCQPILGHNTVFWYRQTMMQGLELLAYFRNRAPLDDSGMPKDRFSAEMPDATLATLKIQPSEPRDSAVYFCASGLGQNEQFFGPGTRLTVL.

This rearrangement joins TRBV9 to TRBJ2-2; possibly TRBD1 or TRBD2 for D (6 bases each). The V and J ends lost 6 bases and 6 bases respectively, with 24 bases between them. The germline V gene has CDR1 SGDLS and CDR2 YYNGEE. The CDR3 length is 17 residues. CDR3 residues: CASTPQDGGGLSGELFF. The CDR3 DNA sequence: TGTGCCAGCACCCCACAGGATGGAGGGGGATTATCCGGGGAGCTGTTTTTT. The full variable domain, rest sourced from reference TRBV9 and TRBJ2-2, is DSGVTQTPKHLITATGQRVTLRCSPRSGDLSVYWYQQSLDQGLQFLIQYYNGEERAKGNILERFSAQQFPDLHSELNLSSLELGDSALYFCASTPQDGGGLSGELFFGEGSRLTVL.

V and J are TRBV6-5 and TRBJ2-5; 10 nucleotides match TRBD2. This CDR3 is built from 15 residues. V was clipped by 1 base and J by 5 bases; unmatched bases: 4. Per the germline V gene, CDR1 is MNHEY and CDR2 is SVGAGI. The chain's CDR3 is CASSYLAGGWETQYF. DNA of the CDR3: TGTGCCAGCAGTTACTTAGCGGGGGGTTGGGAGACCCAGTACTTC.

J is TRBJ2-6 and V is TRBV9; no reliable D call. The germline V and J ends were trimmed by 3 bases and 2 bases, with 9 bases remaining between them. Germline V gene sequence: CDR1 SGDLS, CDR2 YYNGEE. The CDR3 totals 15 residues. The CDR3 is CASSGRVTGANVLTF. The CDR3 region has the DNA TGTGCCAGCAGCGGAAGGGTGACTGGGGCCAACGTCCTGACTTTC.

This clone was counted only a few times. V and J are TRBV4-1 and TRBJ2-3; D gene uncertain. V lost 0 bases, J lost 7 bases, and 11 bases lay in between. The CDR3 spans 14 residues. Germline CDR1 and CDR2: MGHRA and YSYEKL. The CDR3 nucleotides are TGCGCCAGCAGCCAAGATTGGGTAGATAATACGCAGTATTTT. Translated, it gives CASSQDWVDNTQYF.

This clone was detected once. The V call is TRBV7-9, the J call TRBJ1-2; D gene unclear. Trimming stripped 0 bases from V and 3 bases from J, with 8 bases between. The CDR3 is made up of 14 amino acids. The germline V gene encodes CDR1 SEHNR and CDR2 FQNEAQ (reference sequence). The CDR3 sequence: CASSLASADYGYTF. Written as DNA, the CDR3 is TGTGCCAGCAGCTTAGCCTCTGCCGACTATGGCTACACCTTC.

This sequence joins TRBV5-6 and TRBJ2-1; 8 nucleotides match TRBD1. Germline CDR1 reads SGHDT; CDR2 reads YYEEEE. This CDR3 has 17 amino acids. Trimming cost V 0 bases and J 9 bases; bases outside gene matches: 14. CDR3 nucleotides: TGTGCCAGCAGCTTGGTCGTAACAGGGGGATCCTTGCCTGAGCAGTTCTTC. As protein: CASSLVVTGGSLPEQFF.

This chain links TRBV11-2 with TRBJ2-3; no reliable D call. Germline V gene sequence: CDR1 SGHAT, CDR2 FQNNGV. CDR3 length equals 14 residues. V lost 4 bases to trimming and J lost 6 bases, with 14 bases between them. DNA of the CDR3: TGTGCCAGCAGCTCCCGTCCCATCGGCGATACGCAGTATTTT. Translated: CASSSRPIGDTQYF. Together with reference TRBV11-2 and TRBJ2-3, the CDR3 gives the full variable domain: EAGVAQSPRYKIIEKRQSVAFWCNPISGHATLYWYQQILGQGPKLLIQFQNNGVVDDSQLPKDRFSAERLKGVDSTLKIQPAKLEDSAVYLCASSSRPIGDTQYFGPGTRLTVL.

The chain couples TRBV6-6 to TRBJ1-5, with D hard to call. Germline CDR1 MNHNY, CDR2 SVGAGI (reference sequence). The length of the CDR3 is 15 residues. Trimming shortened V by 2 bases and J by 4 bases, and 12 bases separated the two germline ends. CDR3: CASSYRAGLNQPQHF. For the CDR3, the DNA is TGTGCCAGCAGTTACAGGGCAGGTCTTAATCAGCCCCAGCATTTT.

This clone was recorded a few times. V and J are TRBV19 and TRBJ1-1; 8 nucleotides match TRBD1. Germline V CDR1 and CDR2: LNHDA, SQIVND (reference sequence). CDR3 length: 16 residues. V shed 10 bases, J shed 0 bases, and the junction held 13 bases outside the gene matches. The CDR3 nucleotides read TGTGCCACCACCTCACAGGGGGGAGAGATGAACACTGAAGCTTTCTTT. Its translation: CATTSQGGEMNTEAFF.

The J gene is TRBJ1-3, the V gene TRBV30; D remains ambiguous. The germline V and J ends were trimmed by 4 bases and 1 base, with 8 bases remaining between them. The CDR3 contains 13 residues. Germline V lookup: CDR1 GTSNPN, CDR2 SVGIG (reference sequence). This CDR3 is CAWTPRSGNTIYF. In DNA, the CDR3 is TGTGCCTGGACCCCCAGGTCTGGAAACACCATATATTTT.

This clone was seen only a few times. The genes are TRBV6-4 and TRBJ2-3; 9 bases agree with TRBD2. This CDR3 has 15 amino acids. Germline values: CDR1 MRHNA, CDR2 SNTAGT. V lost 2 bases, J lost 6 bases, and 6 bases stayed unmatched. For the CDR3, the DNA is TGTGCCAGCAGTGACGCGGGAGGGGCGTCGGATACGCAGTATTTT. Amino acids: CASSDAGGASDTQYF.

The chain recombines TRBV19 with TRBJ1-5; D call uncertain. The CDR3 extends over 13 amino acids. Trimming pared 3 bases from V and 7 bases from J, leaving 10 bases between. Germline V gives CDR1 LNHDA, CDR2 SQIVND (reference sequence). The CDR3 loop is CASSMEWGQPQHF. CDR3 DNA: TGTGCCAGTAGTATGGAGTGGGGACAGCCCCAGCATTTT.

Ten or more counts support this clone. This chain uses TRBV23-1 with TRBJ1-5, with unresolved D. TRBV23-1 qualifies as an ORF whose function is uncertain. CDR3 length: 19 residues. Between the trimmed V and J ends, which lost 0 bases and 0 bases, there was a span of 18 bases. The CDR3 nucleotides are TGCGCCAGCAGTCAATCGGGCCACCCCGGATATCTTAGCAATCAGCCCCAGCATTTT. It is translated as CASSQSGHPGYLSNQPQHF.

This rearrangement joins TRBV18 to TRBJ1-1; 7 nucleotides align to TRBD1. The CDR3 spans 14 residues. CDR1 is KGHSH and CDR2 is LQKENI in the germline V gene. Losses at the gene ends were 1 base for V and 4 bases for J; bases not matched to a gene: 3. CDR3: CASSPRSGGTEAFF. The CDR3 region has the DNA TGTGCCAGCTCACCACGGTCAGGGGGCACTGAAGCTTTCTTT.

J is TRBJ2-7 and V is TRBV7-8; D perhaps matches TRBD1 (6 bases). The CDR3 spans 16 residues. Germline CDR1 reads SGHVS; CDR2 reads FQNEAQ. Trimming left V 3 bases short and J 2 bases short, with 17 bases between. The CDR3 region has the DNA TGTGCCAGCAGCTTGGTTGGGGGCAGGGCAGCCTACGAGCAGTACTTC. Amino acids: CASSLVGGRAAYEQYF. Looking up the rest from reference TRBV7-8 and TRBJ2-7 gives the full variable domain: GAGVSQSPRYKVAKRGQDVALRCDPISGHVSLFWYQQALGQGPEFLTYFQNEAQLDKSGLPSDRFFAERPEGSVSTLKIQRTQQEDSAVYLCASSLVGGRAAYEQYFGPGTRLTVT.

In its sample, this clone was seen once. This chain links TRBV27 with TRBJ1-4; TRBD1 might be the D (5 bases). CDR3 length: 16 amino acids. CDR1 is MNHEY and CDR2 is SMNVEV in the germline V gene (reference sequence). V lost 6 bases and J 2 bases, leaving 16 bases between the germline ends. In DNA, the CDR3 is TGTGCCAGCAGCCTGGGGCAGGGAGACACTAATGAAAAACTGTTTTTT. It encodes CASSLGQGDTNEKLFF.

This chain connects TRBV5-4 to TRBJ2-5; D possibly matches TRBD1 or TRBD2 (5 bases each). Per germline, CDR1 SGHNT and CDR2 YYREEE (reference sequence). CDR3 length equals 14 residues. V was clipped by 0 bases and J by 6 bases, with 12 bases between them. This chain's CDR3 is CASSLAQGVKTQYF. The CDR3 region has the DNA TGTGCCAGCAGCTTGGCCCAGGGAGTAAAGACCCAGTACTTC.

V usage is TRBV9 and J usage is TRBJ2-1; TRBD2 aligns across 8 bases. V gave up 2 bases and J gave up 7 bases; unmatched junction bases: 11. The CDR3 totals 16 residues. Germline CDR1 and CDR2: SGDLS and YYNGEE. The CDR3 region has the DNA TGTGCCAGCAGCGTCGCCGGGACTAGATTTAAGAATGAGCAGTTCTTC. Translation: CASSVAGTRFKNEQFF.

This chain connects TRBV19 to TRBJ2-5, with D possibly matching TRBD1 (5 bases). Per the germline V gene, CDR1 is LNHDA and CDR2 is SQIVND (reference sequence). The CDR3 length is 15 residues. V gave up 1 base and J gave up 5 bases, with 14 bases separating them. CDR3 loop: CASSIAAGLGETQYF. As DNA, the CDR3 is TGTGCCAGTAGTATAGCGGCAGGGCTAGGGGAGACCCAGTACTTC.

J is TRBJ2-7 and V is TRBV10-2; D tentatively reads TRBD1 or TRBD2 (5 bases each). The CDR3 is 15 amino acids. CDR1 and CDR2 (germline): WSHSY, SAAADI. Trimming removed 2 bases at V and 4 bases at J, with 15 bases between. In DNA form, the CDR3 reads TGCGCCAGCAGTGAGCCGGGGCTTGGTGGGTACGAGCAGTACTTC. Protein sequence: CASSEPGLGGYEQYF.